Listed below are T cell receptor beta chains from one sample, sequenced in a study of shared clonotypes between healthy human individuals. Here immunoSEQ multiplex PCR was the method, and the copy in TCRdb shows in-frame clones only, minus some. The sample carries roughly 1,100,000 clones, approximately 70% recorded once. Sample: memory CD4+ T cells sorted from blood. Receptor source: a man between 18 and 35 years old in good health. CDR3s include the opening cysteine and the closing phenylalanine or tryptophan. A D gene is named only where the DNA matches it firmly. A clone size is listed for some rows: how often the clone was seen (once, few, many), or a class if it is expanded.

DNA: TGTGCCAGCAGCTTAGGGAGACAGGGGGTTGATACGCAGTATTTT
CDR3: CASSLGRQGVDTQYF
size: few
V: TRBV5-6
J: TRBJ2-3
D: TRBD1

DNA: TGTGCCTGGAAAATAGCAGGGGGCACTGAAGCTTTCTTT
CDR3: CAWKIAGGTEAFF
size: few
V: TRBV30
J: TRBJ1-1
D: TRBD1

DNA: TGTGCCAGCAGGGGACAGGGCACGTATAATTCACCCCTCCACTTT
CDR3: CASRGQGTYNSPLHF
size: .
V: TRBV28
J: TRBJ1-6
D: TRBD1

DNA: TGTGCCATCAGGAAACAGGGCGAAGGAAACACCATATATTTT
CDR3: CAIRKQGEGNTIYF
size: .
V: TRBV10-3
J: TRBJ1-3
D: .

DNA: TGTGCCAGCAGTCAGACGGGGTATGGGGCCAACGTCCTGACTTTC
CDR3: CASSQTGYGANVLTF
size: .
V: TRBV6-1
J: TRBJ2-6
D: .

DNA: TGTGCCAGCCGCTCCGGACAGGTTTGGCATGAGACCCAGTACTTC
CDR3: CASRSGQVWHETQYF
size: .
V: TRBV6-1
J: TRBJ2-5
D: TRBD1

DNA: TGTGCCAGCAGCTTAAACCTGAACACCGGGGAGCTGTTTTTT
CDR3: CASSLNLNTGELFF
size: .
V: TRBV11-2
J: TRBJ2-2
D: .

DNA: TGTGCCAGCAGACGCGGGACAGCCTATGAAGCTTTCTTT
CDR3: CASRRGTAYEAFF
size: once
V: TRBV6-1
J: TRBJ1-1
D: TRBD1

DNA: TGCGCCAGCAGCCAAGGGACGGGGGAAGCAACTAATGAAAAACTGTTTTTT
CDR3: CASSQGTGEATNEKLFF
size: .
V: TRBV5-4
J: TRBJ1-4
D: .

DNA: TGTGCCAGCAGTCTCCGACAGGGCTTCAGTGGCTACACCTTC
CDR3: CASSLRQGFSGYTF
size: .
V: TRBV28
J: TRBJ1-2
D: TRBD1

DNA: TGTGCCAGCAGTCTGTCGGTCTTGCTAGCGGGAGACTGGAGCTCCTACGAGCAGTACTTC
CDR3: CASSLSVLLAGDWSSYEQYF
size: .
V: TRBV27
J: TRBJ2-7
D: TRBD2

DNA: TGCGCCAGCAGCCAAGATCGCCGGTTGGGGGAGCAGTACTTC
CDR3: CASSQDRRLGEQYF
size: .
V: TRBV4-1
J: TRBJ2-7
D: .

DNA: TGTGCCAGCAGTGAGGACAGGGGACGGGGGGAGCAGTACTTC
CDR3: CASSEDRGRGEQYF
size: once
V: TRBV2
J: TRBJ2-7
D: TRBD1

DNA: TGTGCCAGCAGCCTTAACCAATACAATGAGCAGTTCTTC
CDR3: CASSLNQYNEQFF
size: once
V: TRBV9
J: TRBJ2-1
D: .

DNA: TGTGCCAGCAGCCCCGGGACAGGGGGAAACATTCAGTACTTC
CDR3: CASSPGTGGNIQYF
size: .
V: TRBV7-9
J: TRBJ2-4
D: TRBD1

DNA: TGCGCCAGCAGCTCTGGACTAGCGGGAGGGTCCTTGGGGGCCCAGTACTTC
CDR3: CASSSGLAGGSLGAQYF
size: .
V: TRBV5-1
J: TRBJ2-5
D: TRBD2

DNA: TGTGCCAGCAGCCGGACTAGCGGGGTCTGGAGCCAAGAGACCCAGTACTTC
CDR3: CASSRTSGVWSQETQYF
size: .
V: TRBV13
J: TRBJ2-5
D: TRBD2

DNA: TGTGCCAGCAGACTACCTCAGACAGGCAGTGAGCAGTTCTTC
CDR3: CASRLPQTGSEQFF
size: .
V: TRBV6-6
J: TRBJ2-1
D: .

DNA: TGTGCCAGTAGCCCCCAACCAGGGTCCGGCCAGCCCCAGCATTTT
CDR3: CASSPQPGSGQPQHF
size: .
V: TRBV19
J: TRBJ1-5
D: .